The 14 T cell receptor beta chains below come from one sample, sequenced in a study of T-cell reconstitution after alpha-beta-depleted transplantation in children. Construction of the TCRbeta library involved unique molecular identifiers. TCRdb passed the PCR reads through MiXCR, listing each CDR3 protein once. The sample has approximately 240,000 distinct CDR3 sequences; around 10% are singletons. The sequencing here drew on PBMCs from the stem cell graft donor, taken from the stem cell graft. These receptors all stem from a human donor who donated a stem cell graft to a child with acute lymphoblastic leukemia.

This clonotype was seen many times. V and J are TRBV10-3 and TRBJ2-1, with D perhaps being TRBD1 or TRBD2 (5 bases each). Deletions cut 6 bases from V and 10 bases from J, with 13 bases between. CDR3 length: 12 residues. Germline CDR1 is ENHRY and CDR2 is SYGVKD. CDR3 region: CAIRRGESEQFF. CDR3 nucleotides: TGTGCCATCAGGCGAGGGGAAAGCGAGCAGTTCTTC.

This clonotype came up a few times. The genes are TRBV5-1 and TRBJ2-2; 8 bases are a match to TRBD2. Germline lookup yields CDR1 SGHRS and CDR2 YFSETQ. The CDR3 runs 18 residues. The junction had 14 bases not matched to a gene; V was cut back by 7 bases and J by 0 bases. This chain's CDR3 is CASYTGTRETTNTGELFF. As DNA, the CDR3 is TGCGCCAGCTATACCGGGACTAGAGAAACAACGAACACCGGGGAGCTGTTTTTT.

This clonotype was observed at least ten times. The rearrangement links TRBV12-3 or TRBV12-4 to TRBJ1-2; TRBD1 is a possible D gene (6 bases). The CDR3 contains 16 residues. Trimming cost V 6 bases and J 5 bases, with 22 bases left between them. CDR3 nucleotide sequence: TGTGCCAGCAGCCCAACCGAAAGGACAGATAAATATGGCTACACCTTC. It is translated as CASSPTERTDKYGYTF.

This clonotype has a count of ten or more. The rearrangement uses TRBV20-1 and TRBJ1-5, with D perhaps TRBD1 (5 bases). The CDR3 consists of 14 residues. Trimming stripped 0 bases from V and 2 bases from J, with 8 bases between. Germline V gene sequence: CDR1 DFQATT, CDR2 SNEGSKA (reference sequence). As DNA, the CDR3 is TGCAGTGCTAGAGATTCACAGGGCAATCAGCCCCAGCATTTT. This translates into CSARDSQGNQPQHF.

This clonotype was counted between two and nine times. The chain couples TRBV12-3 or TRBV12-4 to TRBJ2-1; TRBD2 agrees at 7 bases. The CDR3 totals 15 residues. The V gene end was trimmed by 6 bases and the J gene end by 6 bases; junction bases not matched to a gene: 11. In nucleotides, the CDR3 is TGTGCCAGCAGGAAGCTAAGCGGGGTACTCAATGAGCAGTTCTTC. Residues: CASRKLSGVLNEQFF.

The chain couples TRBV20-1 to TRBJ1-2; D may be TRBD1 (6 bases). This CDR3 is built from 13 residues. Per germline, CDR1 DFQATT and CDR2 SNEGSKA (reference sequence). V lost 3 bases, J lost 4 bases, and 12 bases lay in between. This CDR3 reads CSARRDIPYGYTF. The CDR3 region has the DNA TGCAGTGCTAGGAGGGACATACCCTATGGCTACACCTTC.

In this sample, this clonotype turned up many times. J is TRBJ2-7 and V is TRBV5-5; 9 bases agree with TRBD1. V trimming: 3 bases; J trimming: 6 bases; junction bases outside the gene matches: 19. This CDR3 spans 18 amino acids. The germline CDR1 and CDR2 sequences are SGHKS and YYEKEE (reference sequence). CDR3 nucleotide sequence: TGTGCCAGCAGCTCAACATTCCGGGACAGGGTCATCATGAGCGAGCAGTACTTC. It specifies CASSSTFRDRVIMSEQYF.

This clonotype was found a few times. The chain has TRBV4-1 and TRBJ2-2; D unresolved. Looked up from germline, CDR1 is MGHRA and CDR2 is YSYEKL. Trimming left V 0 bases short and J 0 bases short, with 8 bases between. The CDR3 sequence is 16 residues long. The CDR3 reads CASSQDKGTNTGELFF. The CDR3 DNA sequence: TGCGCCAGCAGCCAAGATAAGGGAACGAACACCGGGGAGCTGTTTTTT.

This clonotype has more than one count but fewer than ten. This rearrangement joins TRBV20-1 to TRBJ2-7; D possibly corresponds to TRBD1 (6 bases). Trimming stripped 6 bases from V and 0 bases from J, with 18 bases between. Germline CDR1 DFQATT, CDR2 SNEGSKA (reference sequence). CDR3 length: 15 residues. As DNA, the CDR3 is TGCAGTGCCAAGGGGCAGGGGCTACACTCCTACGAGCAGTACTTC. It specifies CSAKGQGLHSYEQYF.

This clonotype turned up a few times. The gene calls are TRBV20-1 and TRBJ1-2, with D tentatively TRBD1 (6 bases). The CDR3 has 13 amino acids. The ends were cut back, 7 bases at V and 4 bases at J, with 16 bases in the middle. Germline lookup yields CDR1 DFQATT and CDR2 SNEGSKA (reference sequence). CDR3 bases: TGCAGTGGCACACAGGGTTCCCTCTATGGCTACACCTTC. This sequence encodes CSGTQGSLYGYTF.

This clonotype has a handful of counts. Written as DNA, the CDR3 is TGTGCCAGCAGAGGAAATCCCCCGAACAGTTACGGCTACACCTTC. Residues: CASRGNPPNSYGYTF. The chain links TRBV6-1 to TRBJ1-2; D gene uncertain. CDR3 length equals 15 residues. The germline gives CDR1 MNHNS, CDR2 SASEGT. V shed 6 bases and J shed 8 bases, with 22 bases lying between them.

The CDR3, as DNA: TGTGCCAGCAGTGAGAGGTTTCCAAATTCACCCCTCCACTTT. It encodes CASSERFPNSPLHF. This chain uses TRBV6-1 with TRBJ1-6; no reliable D call. The CDR3 is made up of 14 amino acids. V lost 3 bases to trimming and J lost 7 bases, with 10 bases between them. The V gene's germline CDR1 is MNHNS and CDR2 SASEGT.

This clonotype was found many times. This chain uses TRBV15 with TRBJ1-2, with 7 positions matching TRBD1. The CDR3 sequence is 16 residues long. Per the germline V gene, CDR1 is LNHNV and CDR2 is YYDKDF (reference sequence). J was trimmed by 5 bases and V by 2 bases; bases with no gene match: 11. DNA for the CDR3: TGTGCCACCAGCAGACCCGGTCCAGGGGGAAAGTATGGCTACACCTTC. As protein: CATSRPGPGGKYGYTF.

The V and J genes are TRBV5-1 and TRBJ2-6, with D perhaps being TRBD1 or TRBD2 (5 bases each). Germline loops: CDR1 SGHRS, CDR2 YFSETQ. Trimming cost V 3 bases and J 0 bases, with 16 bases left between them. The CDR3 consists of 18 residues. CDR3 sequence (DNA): TGCGCCAGCAGCTGGGACGGAAAACCCAGCTCTGGGGCCAACGTCCTGACTTTC. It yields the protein CASSWDGKPSSGANVLTF.